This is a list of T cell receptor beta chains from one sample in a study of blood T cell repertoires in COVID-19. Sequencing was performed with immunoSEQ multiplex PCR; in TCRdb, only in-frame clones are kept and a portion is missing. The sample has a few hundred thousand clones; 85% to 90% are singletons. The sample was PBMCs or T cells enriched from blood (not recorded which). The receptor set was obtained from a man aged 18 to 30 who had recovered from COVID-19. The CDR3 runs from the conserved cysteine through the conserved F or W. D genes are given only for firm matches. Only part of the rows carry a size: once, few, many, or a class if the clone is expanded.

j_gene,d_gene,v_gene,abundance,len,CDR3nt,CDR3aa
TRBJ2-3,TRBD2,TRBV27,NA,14,TGTGCCAGCAGTTTCGGGAGGATCAATCATACGCAGTATTTT,CASSFGRINHTQYF
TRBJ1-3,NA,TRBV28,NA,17,TGTGCCAGCAGTTTAGGCGGGGGGCCATACTCTGGAAACACCATATATTTT,CASSLGGGPYSGNTIYF
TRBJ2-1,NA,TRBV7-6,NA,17,TGTGCCAGCAGCAACCCCCACAGGGACCGATCCTACAATGAGCAGTTCTTC,CASSNPHRDRSYNEQFF
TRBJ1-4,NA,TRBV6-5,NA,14,TGTGCCAGCAGTTACTCGGGGGCAATTGAAAAACTGTTTTTT,CASSYSGAIEKLFF
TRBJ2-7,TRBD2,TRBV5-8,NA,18,TGTGCCAGCAGCTTGGCCGATCGGGACTACTACAACTCCTACGAGCAGTACTTC,CASSLADRDYYNSYEQYF
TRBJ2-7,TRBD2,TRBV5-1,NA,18,TGCGCCAGCAGCTTGGCCCTAGGGACTACTAATATTAACTACGAGCAGTACTTC,CASSLALGTTNINYEQYF
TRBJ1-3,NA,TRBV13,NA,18,TGTGCCAGCAGCTTAGCTTATGAGGGACTGGAGTCTGGAAACACCATATATTTT,CASSLAYEGLESGNTIYF
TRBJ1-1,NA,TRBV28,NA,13,TGTGCCAGCAGTTTACAGTTGAACACTGAAGCTTTCTTT,CASSLQLNTEAFF
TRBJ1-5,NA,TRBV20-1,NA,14,TGCAGTGCTAGTGATCCCCATAGCAATCAGCCCCAGCATTTT,CSASDPHSNQPQHF
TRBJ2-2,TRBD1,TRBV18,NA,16,TGTGCCAGCTCACCACCCAGGGGGTTACGCAACGGGGAGCTGTTTTTT,CASSPPRGLRNGELFF
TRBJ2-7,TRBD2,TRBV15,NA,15,TGTGCCACCAGCAGAGATCGGGGGGACTCCTACGAGCAGTACTTC,CATSRDRGDSYEQYF
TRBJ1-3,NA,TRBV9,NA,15,TGTGCCAGCAGTAGCTCTAAATTCTCTGGAAACACCATATATTTT,CASSSSKFSGNTIYF
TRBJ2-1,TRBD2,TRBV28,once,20,TGTGCCAGCAGTCCAAGGACTAGCGGGAGTGGCGAGAACTCCTACAATGAGCAGTTCTTC,CASSPRTSGSGENSYNEQFF
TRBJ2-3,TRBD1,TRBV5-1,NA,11,TGCGCCAGCCAGGGGGCAGATACGCAGTATTTT,CASQGADTQYF
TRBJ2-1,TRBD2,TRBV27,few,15,TGTGCCAGCAGTTCCGGGAGGGGCTCCTACAATGAGCAGTTCTTC,CASSSGRGSYNEQFF
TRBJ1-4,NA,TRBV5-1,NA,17,TGCGCCAGCAGCTTAACAGGAGAGCGAACAACTAATGAAAAACTGTTTTTT,CASSLTGERTTNEKLFF
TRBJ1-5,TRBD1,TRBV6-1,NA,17,TGTGCCAGCAGTGAATCCCCCGGCACAGGGGGCTATCAGCCCCAGCATTTT,CASSESPGTGGYQPQHF
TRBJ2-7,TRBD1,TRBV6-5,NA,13,TGTGCCAGCAGTTACTCGACAGGGTACGAGCAGTACTTC,CASSYSTGYEQYF
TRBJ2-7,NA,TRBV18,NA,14,TGTGCCAGCGCCCCGGGCAGGGACTCCTACGAGCAGTACTTC,CASAPGRDSYEQYF
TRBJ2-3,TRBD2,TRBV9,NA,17,TGTGCCAGCAGCGATCTGTGGGCGGGAGGGCTAACAGATACGCAGTATTTT,CASSDLWAGGLTDTQYF
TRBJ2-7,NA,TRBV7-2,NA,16,TGTGCCAGCAGCTTAGAGAGGGGGGGCCCACGGGGCGAGCAGTACTTC,CASSLERGGPRGEQYF
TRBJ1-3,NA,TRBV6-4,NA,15,TGTGCCAGCAACAAACGAGGGAGCTCTGGAAACACCATATATTTT,CASNKRGSSGNTIYF
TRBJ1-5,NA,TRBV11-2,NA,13,TGTGCCAGCAGCTCCCAGATGGATCAGCCCCAGCATTTT,CASSSQMDQPQHF
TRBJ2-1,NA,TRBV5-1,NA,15,TGCGCCAGCAGCCCGGAGGCCAGCTCCTACAATGAGCAGTTCTTC,CASSPEASSYNEQFF
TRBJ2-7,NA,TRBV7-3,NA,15,TGTGCCAGCAGCCTTACCGGGACTCCTCCCTCCGAGCAGTACTTC,CASSLTGTPPSEQYF
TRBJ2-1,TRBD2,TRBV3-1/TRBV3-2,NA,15,TGTGCCAGCAGAAAGCGGGAGGGCCTAAGTCAAGAGCAGTTCTTC,CASRKREGLSQEQFF
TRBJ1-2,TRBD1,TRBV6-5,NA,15,TGTGCCAGCACCGGAGAGGGGCAGGGGGCCTATGGCTACACCTTC,CASTGEGQGAYGYTF
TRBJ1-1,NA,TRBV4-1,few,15,TGCGCCAGCAGCCAAGAAATGCAGTCTAACACTGAAGCTTTCTTT,CASSQEMQSNTEAFF
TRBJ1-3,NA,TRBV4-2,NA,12,TGTGCCGCCGGAGTCTCTGGAAACACCATATATTTT,CAAGVSGNTIYF
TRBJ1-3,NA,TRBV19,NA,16,TGTGCCAGTAGTCAAACGGGACAAGTCTCTGGAAACACCATATATTTT,CASSQTGQVSGNTIYF
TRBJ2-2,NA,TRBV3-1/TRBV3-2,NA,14,TGTGCCAGCAGCCTTCGGGACTTCACCGGGGAGCTGTTTTTT,CASSLRDFTGELFF
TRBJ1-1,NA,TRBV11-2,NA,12,TGTGCCAGCAGCTACGACAGCCGTCGAGCTTTCTTT,CASSYDSRRAFF
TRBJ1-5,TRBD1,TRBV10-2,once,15,TGCGCCAGCAGTGACTCCACAGGGGGCGATCAGCCCCAGCATTTT,CASSDSTGGDQPQHF
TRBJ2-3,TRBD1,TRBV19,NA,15,TGTGCCAGTAGCCGGACAGGGGGTAGCACAGATACGCAGTATTTT,CASSRTGGSTDTQYF
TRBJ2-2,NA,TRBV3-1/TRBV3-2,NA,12,TGTGCCAGCAGCCATTTATCGGGGGAGCTGTTTTTT,CASSHLSGELFF
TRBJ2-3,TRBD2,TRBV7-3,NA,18,TGTGCCAGCAGCTTAGGCCGTGGTCGCGGGACTAAAACAGATACGCAGTATTTT,CASSLGRGRGTKTDTQYF
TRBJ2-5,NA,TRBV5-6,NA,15,TGTGCCAGCAGCCCAACTTCAGGGGCCCAAGAGACCCAGTACTTC,CASSPTSGAQETQYF
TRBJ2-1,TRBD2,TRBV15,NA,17,TGTGCCACCAGCAGAGTTCGCTCGAGCGGGAGGGAGGGTGAGCAGTTCTTC,CATSRVRSSGREGEQFF
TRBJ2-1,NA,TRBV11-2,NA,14,TGTGCCAGCAGCCCCCTACAGGGATGGGGTGAGCAGTTCTTC,CASSPLQGWGEQFF
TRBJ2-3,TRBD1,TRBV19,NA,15,TGTGCCAGTAGTAGCGGACAGGGGGCGGCAGATACGCAGTATTTT,CASSSGQGAADTQYF
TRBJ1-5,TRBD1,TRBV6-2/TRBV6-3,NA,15,TGTGCCAGCAGTTCCGGGACAGGGGTAGGTCAGCCCCAGCATTTT,CASSSGTGVGQPQHF
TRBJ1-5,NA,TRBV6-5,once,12,TGTGCCAGCAGAGGACTCGGTCAGCCCCAGCATTTT,CASRGLGQPQHF
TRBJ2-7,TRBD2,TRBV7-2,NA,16,TGTGCCAGCAGCTTAGTGCCGACTAGCGGGATGTACGAGCAGTACTTC,CASSLVPTSGMYEQYF
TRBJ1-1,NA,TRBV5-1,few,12,TGCGCCAGCAGCTTACCCGGGACTGAAGCTTTCTTT,CASSLPGTEAFF
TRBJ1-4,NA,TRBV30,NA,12,TGTGCCTGGAGCAACAGGGAAGAAAAACTGTTTTTT,CAWSNREEKLFF
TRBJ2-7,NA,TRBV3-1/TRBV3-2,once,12,TGTGCCAGCAGCCAAGTCGTTTACGAGCAGTACTTC,CASSQVVYEQYF
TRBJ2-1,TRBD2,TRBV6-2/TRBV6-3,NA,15,TGTGCCAGCAGTCTGGGACTAGCGGGAGTGGTTGAGCAGTTCTTC,CASSLGLAGVVEQFF
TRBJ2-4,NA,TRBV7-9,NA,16,TGTGCCAGCAGCCCCCCAGACAACCTAGCCAAAAACATTCAGTACTTC,CASSPPDNLAKNIQYF
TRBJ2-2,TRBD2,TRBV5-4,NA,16,TGTGCCAGCAGCGGGGGACTAGCGGGTAGGACCGGGGAGCTGTTTTTT,CASSGGLAGRTGELFF
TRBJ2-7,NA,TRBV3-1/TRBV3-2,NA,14,TGTGCCAGCAGCCAAGATTGGGCGGGGAGCGAGCAGTACTTC,CASSQDWAGSEQYF
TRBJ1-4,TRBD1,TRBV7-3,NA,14,TGTGCCAGCAGCTTAGGGACAGGTAATGAAAAACTGTTTTTT,CASSLGTGNEKLFF
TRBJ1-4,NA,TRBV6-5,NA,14,TGTGCCAGCAGGTTACAGCCGTCGGATGAAAAACTGTTTTTT,CASRLQPSDEKLFF
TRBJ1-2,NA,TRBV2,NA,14,TGTGCCAGCAGTGACGCGGCCCGCTGGGATGGCTACACCTTC,CASSDAARWDGYTF
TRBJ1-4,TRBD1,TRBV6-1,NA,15,TGTGCCAGCAGTGACCCGACAGGGACTAATGAAAAACTGTTTTTT,CASSDPTGTNEKLFF
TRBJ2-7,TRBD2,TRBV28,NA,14,TGTGCCAGCAGTCTGCGAGCGGGAGAACACGAGCAGTACTTC,CASSLRAGEHEQYF
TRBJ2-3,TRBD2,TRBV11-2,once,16,TGTGCCAGCAGCTTCGGACTAGTAGGGTACACAGATACGCAGTATTTT,CASSFGLVGYTDTQYF
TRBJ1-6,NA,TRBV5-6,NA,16,TGTGCCAGCAGCTTCGGGGAGAGGAATCATCGGACACCCCTCCACTTT,CASSFGERNHRTPLHF
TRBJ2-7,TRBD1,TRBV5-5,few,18,TGTGCCAGCAGCTTGGCGGGACAGAACATTCTACCTACCTACGAGCAGTACTTC,CASSLAGQNILPTYEQYF
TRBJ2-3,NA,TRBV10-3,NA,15,TGTGCCATCAGTGAGAACTCACCCACCGGAGATACGCAGTATTTT,CAISENSPTGDTQYF
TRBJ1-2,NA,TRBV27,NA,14,TGTGCCAGCAGTTTGGGGCCAGGGGACGGCGGCTACACCTTC,CASSLGPGDGGYTF